Below are 19 T cell receptor beta chains sequenced from a single sample in a study of low-dose radiotherapy and immunotherapy resistance in tumors. Time point meaning: before trial treatment. Both TCRalpha and TCRbeta chains were reverse transcribed with V-gene-specific primers. With a V-primer adapter and a constant-region primer, TCRs were amplified for around 20 PCR cycles. TCRdb recomputed calls from the reads with MiXCR, one row per CDR3 protein. The data show 64,000 or so distinct CDR3 sequences, less than 40% seen once. The specimen was PBMCs, collected before treatment. These receptor sequences come from a female donor with ovarian cancer.

This clonotype came up many times. The chain combines TRBV20-1 with TRBJ1-5, with D possibly matching TRBD1 (5 bases). The CDR3 is made up of 12 amino acids. V dropped 3 bases and J dropped 4 bases, with 7 bases sitting between them. Germline V gene data show CDR1 as DFQATT and CDR2 as SNEGSKA (reference sequence). CDR3 loop: CSARPGNQPQHF. CDR3 coding DNA: TGCAGTGCTAGGCCAGGGAATCAGCCCCAGCATTTT.

This clonotype has ten or more counts. This chain connects TRBV4-1 to TRBJ2-3, with TRBD1 identical over 11 bases. Germline CDR1 is MGHRA and CDR2 is YSYEKL. This CDR3 has 19 amino acids. Trimming removed 0 bases from V and 4 bases from J; junction bases left unmatched: 12. CDR3 sequence: CASSQDLGTGGTYPDTQYF. The CDR3 bases are TGCGCCAGCAGCCAAGATCTCGGGACAGGGGGGACTTATCCAGATACGCAGTATTTT.

CDR3 sequence: CASSLRGSRPTRNQPQHF. The DNA of the CDR3 is TGTGCCAGCAGTTTAAGGGGGAGCCGGCCGACTCGCAATCAGCCCCAGCATTTT. The J gene is TRBJ1-5, the V gene TRBV12-3 or TRBV12-4; a possible D gene is TRBD1 (6 bases). This CDR3 spans 18 amino acids. V was cut by 2 bases and J by 2 bases, with 19 bases left in between.

There are many counts of this clonotype. The chain recombines TRBV20-1 with TRBJ2-3, with 11 bases lining up with TRBD2. CDR3 length: 15 amino acids. The V gene end was trimmed by 5 bases and the J gene end by 1 base; junction bases not matched to a gene: 5. Germline CDR1 DFQATT, CDR2 SNEGSKA (reference sequence). For the CDR3, the DNA is TGCAGTGCTGGTCTGGGACTAGCGGGCACAGATACGCAGTATTTT. It yields the protein CSAGLGLAGTDTQYF.

At least ten counts were recorded for this clonotype. The V call is TRBV23-1, the J call TRBJ2-4; no clear D. TRBV23-1 is known as an ORF, though its function is uncertain. V gave up 9 bases and J gave up 0 bases, with 12 bases separating them. The CDR3 consists of 14 residues. CDR3 in DNA: TGCGCCAGACAGAGAAAGTTAGCCAAAAACATTCAGTACTTC. Translating it yields CARQRKLAKNIQYF.

The V and J genes are TRBV6-8 and TRBJ2-2; no clear D gene. The V and J ends lost 6 bases and 4 bases respectively, with 9 bases between them. The CDR3 sequence is 13 residues long. Germline V gene sequence: CDR1 MNHGY, CDR2 SAAAGT. CDR3 amino acids: CASSPTPTGELFF. CDR3 sequence (DNA): TGTGCCAGCAGCCCGACACCCACCGGGGAGCTGTTTTTT.

This clonotype was counted at least ten times. This rearrangement joins TRBV29-1 to TRBJ2-5; D uncertain. Per the germline V gene, CDR1 is SQVTM and CDR2 is ANQGSEA. The CDR3 sequence is 12 residues long. V dropped 3 bases and J dropped 4 bases, with 9 bases sitting between them. CDR3 DNA sequence: TGCAGCGTTGATGGCAGGCCAGAGACCCAGTACTTC. Translation: CSVDGRPETQYF.

In its sample, this clonotype was seen many times. The chain employs TRBV30 and TRBJ2-7, with a weak D call TRBD2 (6 bases). The CDR3 is 14 amino acids. Germline V gene lookup returns CDR1 GTSNPN and CDR2 SVGIG (reference sequence). With 5 bases removed from V and 2 bases from J, the gap between germline ends came to 16 bases. The CDR3 here is CAWHLQGLPYEQYF. The CDR3 DNA reads TGTGCCTGGCACCTCCAGGGACTTCCCTACGAGCAGTACTTC.

This clonotype was counted at least ten times. This sequence joins TRBV7-3 and TRBJ1-2; D may be TRBD1 (5 bases). In germline, CDR1 is SGHTA, CDR2 FQGTGA. This CDR3 contains 15 residues. Trimming removed 2 bases from V and 4 bases from J, with 14 bases in between. CDR3 in DNA: TGTGCCAGCAGCTTATTCGGGTGGGACGTCTATGGCTACACCTTC. Amino acids: CASSLFGWDVYGYTF.

At least ten counts were recorded for this clonotype. The V gene is TRBV13, the J gene TRBJ1-1, with a weak D call TRBD1 (6 bases). The CDR3 is made up of 13 amino acids. V was clipped by 8 bases and J by 2 bases, with 12 bases between them. CDR1 is PRHDT, CDR2 FYEKMQ, per germline (reference sequence). Here the CDR3 reads CASDRRGNTEAFF. CDR3 DNA: TGTGCCAGCGACAGGAGAGGAAACACTGAAGCTTTCTTT.

The chain couples TRBV12-3 or TRBV12-4 to TRBJ1-3, with a possible D match to TRBD1 (6 bases). With 4 bases removed from V and 2 bases from J, the gap between germline ends came to 9 bases. The CDR3 runs 14 residues. CDR3 protein: CASSSTGTGNTIYF. The CDR3 nucleotides are TGTGCCAGCAGTTCCACAGGGACTGGAAACACCATATATTTT.

Sample share makes this clonotype medium-sized (0.01 to 0.1%). J is TRBJ1-2 and V is TRBV28, with 10 bases aligning to TRBD1. V lost 6 bases to trimming and J lost 7 bases; unmatched junction nucleotides: 5. The germline CDR1 and CDR2 sequences are MDHEN and SYDVKM. The CDR3 runs 13 residues. In DNA, the CDR3 is TGTGCCAGCAGCCGACAGGGGGCGCTTGGCTACACCTTC. It yields the protein CASSRQGALGYTF.

This clonotype was observed at least ten times. This chain uses TRBV9 with TRBJ2-2, with D perhaps matching TRBD2 (5 bases). Germline V CDR1 and CDR2: SGDLS, YYNGEE. This CDR3 comprises 17 residues. The V end was cut by 0 bases, the J end by 4 bases, with 16 bases between. Written as DNA, the CDR3 is TGTGCCAGCAGCGTAGTCGATTTAGTCGGAGGCACCGGGGAGCTGTTTTTT. Translating it yields CASSVVDLVGGTGELFF.

This chain links TRBV7-2 with TRBJ2-3; D unresolved. Germline-derived CDR1 and CDR2 are SGHTA and FQGNSA. The V gene lost 4 bases and the J gene lost 0 bases, with 14 bases spanning the gap. CDR3 length equals 16 residues. This CDR3 is CASSSGSLGSTDTQYF. CDR3 coding DNA: TGTGCCAGCAGCTCAGGCTCCCTCGGAAGCACAGATACGCAGTATTTT. The whole variable domain, filled in from reference TRBV7-2 and TRBJ2-3, reads GAGVSQSPSNKVTEKGKDVELRCDPISGHTALYWYRQSLGQGLEFLIYFQGNSAPDKSGLPSDRFSAERTGGSVSTLTIQRTQQEDSAVYLCASSSGSLGSTDTQYFGPGTRLTVL.

This clonotype has at least ten counts. V is TRBV7-9 and J is TRBJ1-1; D uncertain. V was cut by 0 bases and J by 5 bases, with 10 bases left in between. Germline CDR1 and CDR2: SEHNR and FQNEAQ (reference sequence). This CDR3 has 14 residues. The CDR3 spells CASSLAVVGTEAFF. The CDR3 coding sequence is TGTGCCAGCAGCTTAGCGGTAGTGGGAACTGAAGCTTTCTTT.

The chain couples TRBV4-2 to TRBJ2-2; 8 bases match TRBD2. This CDR3 is 18 amino acids long. Germline CDR1 is LGHNA and CDR2 is YNFKEQ. The J segment lost 4 bases and the V segment lost 1 base, leaving 11 bases of the junction unmatched. CDR3 nucleotides: TGTGCCAGCAGCCAAGTCTCTCGGGAGGGACCTTCCACCGGGGAGCTGTTTTTT. Its protein is CASSQVSREGPSTGELFF.

Only a few counts were recorded for this clonotype. The J gene is TRBJ2-1, the V gene TRBV18; no definite D call. Trimming took off 3 bases at V and 7 bases at J, with 10 bases between the two ends. Germline V gives CDR1 KGHSH, CDR2 LQKENI. This CDR3 contains 13 residues. CDR3 residues: CASSPFAGNEQFF. The CDR3 nucleotides are TGTGCCAGCTCACCCTTCGCCGGGAATGAGCAGTTCTTC. The variable domain in full, completed from reference TRBV18 and TRBJ2-1, reads NAGVMQNPRHLVRRRGQEARLRCSPMKGHSHVYWYRQLPEEGLKFMVYLQKENIIDESGMPKERFSAEFPKEGPSILRIQQVVRGDSAAYFCASSPFAGNEQFFGPGTRLTVL.

This clonotype appeared many times. This sequence joins TRBV23-1 and TRBJ1-1, with D unclear. TRBV23-1 is noted as an ORF with a role that remains uncertain. The length of the CDR3 is 15 residues. V was cut by 2 bases and J by 0 bases, with 10 bases left in between. This CDR3 is CASSQVFWMNTEAFF. CDR3 nucleotides: TGCGCCAGCAGTCAAGTTTTCTGGATGAACACTGAAGCTTTCTTT.

This clonotype has at least ten counts. The chain joins TRBV14 to TRBJ2-7; 12 nucleotides match TRBD2. Germline CDR1 SGHDN, CDR2 FVKESK. V shed 3 bases and J 0 bases; nucleotides not matched to a gene: 6. This CDR3 region has 17 residues. In DNA, the CDR3 is TGTGCCAGCAGCCACCTAGCGGGAGGGATAAGCTCCTACGAGCAGTACTTC. Translation: CASSHLAGGISSYEQYF.